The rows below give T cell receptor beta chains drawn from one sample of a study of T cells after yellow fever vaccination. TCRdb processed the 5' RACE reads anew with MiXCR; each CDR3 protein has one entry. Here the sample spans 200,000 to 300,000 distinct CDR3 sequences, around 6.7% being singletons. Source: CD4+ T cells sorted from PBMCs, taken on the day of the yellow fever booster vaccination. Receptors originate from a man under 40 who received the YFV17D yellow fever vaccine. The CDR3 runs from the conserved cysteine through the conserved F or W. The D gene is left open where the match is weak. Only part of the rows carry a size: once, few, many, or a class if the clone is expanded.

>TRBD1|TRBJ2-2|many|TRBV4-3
TGCGCCAGCAGTTCAGGGGGGAACACCGGGGAGCTGTTTTTT
CASSSGGNTGELFF
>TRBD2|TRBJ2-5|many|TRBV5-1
TGCGCCAGCAGCTTGGTACCCCCGGGACTAGCGAGGTACCAAGAGACCCAGTACTTC
CASSLVPPGLARYQETQYF
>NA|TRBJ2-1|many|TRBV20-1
TGCAGTGCTAATTCCCTTAGGATGGGTTACAATGAGCAGTTCTTC
CSANSLRMGYNEQFF
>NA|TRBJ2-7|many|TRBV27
TGTGCCAGCAGTGGTTTGGGGACAAGTATTACCTACGAGCAGTACTTC
CASSGLGTSITYEQYF
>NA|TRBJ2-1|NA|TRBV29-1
TGCAGCGCCAAGAAGAGTGAGCAGTTCTTC
CSAKKSEQFF
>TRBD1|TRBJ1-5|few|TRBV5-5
TGTGCCAGCAGCAACCGACAGGGGGGTCAGCCCCAGCATTTT
CASSNRQGGQPQHF
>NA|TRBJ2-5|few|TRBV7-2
TGTGCCAGCAGCTCCCGGGGGAGCCGGGAGACCCAGTACTTC
CASSSRGSRETQYF
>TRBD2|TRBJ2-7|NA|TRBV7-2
TGTGCCAGCAGCTCCGGTTCTGGCGGGAGGAGCTCCTACGAGCAGTACTTC
CASSSGSGGRSSYEQYF
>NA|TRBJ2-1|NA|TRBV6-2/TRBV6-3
TGTGCCAGCAGTCGACCAAGACTAGGAAACAACAATGAGCAGTTCTTC
CASSRPRLGNNNEQFF
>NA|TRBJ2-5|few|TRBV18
TGTGCCAGCTCGACGACCGGTTTTAGTCGATTCGAGACCCAGTACTTC
CASSTTGFSRFETQYF
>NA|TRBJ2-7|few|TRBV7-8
TGTGCCAGCAGCTTAGTAAGGGGGAGGTCCTATAACGAGCAGTACTTC
CASSLVRGRSYNEQYF
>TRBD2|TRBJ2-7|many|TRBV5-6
TGTGCCAGCAGCTTTACCGGGAGGGCCATAGACGAGCAGTACTTC
CASSFTGRAIDEQYF
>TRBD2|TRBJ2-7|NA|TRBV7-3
TGTGCCAGCAGCTTAGTACTAGCGGGATCCTACGAGCAGTACTTC
CASSLVLAGSYEQYF
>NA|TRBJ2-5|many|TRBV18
TGTGCCAGCAGAGAATGGACAGAAGAGACCCAGTACTTC
CASREWTEETQYF
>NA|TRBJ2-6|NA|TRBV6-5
TGTGCCAGCAGTTCGTTGAAAACTGGGGCCAACGTCCTGACTTTC
CASSSLKTGANVLTF
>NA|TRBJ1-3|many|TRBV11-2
TGTGCCAGCAGCTTATGGCAGGGTGTAAGAAACACCATATATTTT
CASSLWQGVRNTIYF
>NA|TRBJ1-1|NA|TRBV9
TGTGCCAGCAGCGTTGAACAGGGTTTCACTGAAGCTTTCTTT
CASSVEQGFTEAFF
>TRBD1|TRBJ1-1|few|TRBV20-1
TGCAGTGCTAGAGATGAACAGGGGGTGGGTGAAGCTTTCTTT
CSARDEQGVGEAFF
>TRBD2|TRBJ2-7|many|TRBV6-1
TGTGCCAGCAGTCGAGGACTAGCGATTCTAGGAGAGCAGTACTTC
CASSRGLAILGEQYF
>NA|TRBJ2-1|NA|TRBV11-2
TGTGCCAGCAGCTGGGCCGGTTTAGATGAGCAGTTCTTC
CASSWAGLDEQFF
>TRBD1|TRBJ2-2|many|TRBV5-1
TGCGCCAGCAGCGAGGGGGCGCACACCGGGGAGCTGTTTTTT
CASSEGAHTGELFF
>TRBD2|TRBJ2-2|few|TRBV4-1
TGCGCCAGCAGCCGAGGACTAGCCACGGGCGGGGAGCTGTTTTTT
CASSRGLATGGELFF
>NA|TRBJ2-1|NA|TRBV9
TGTGCCAGCAGCGTAGGGAGGGGGGATTACAATGAGCAGTTCTTC
CASSVGRGDYNEQFF